The clone carrying this TCR beta chain has only a few counts. The CDR3 totals 14 residues. CDR1 PRHDT and CDR2 FYEKMQ come from the germline V gene (reference sequence). Trimming at V came to 4 bases and at J to 4 bases, leaving 4 bases not matched to a gene. This sample is part of a study of cytomegalovirus exposure and HLA in healthy donors. Study in general: Early released data had about 85 million unique TCRs, all coming from HLA-typed donors.

Primers for the PCR totalled 60 Vbeta and 13 Jbeta. Sequencing used immunoSEQ multiplex PCR; TCRdb keeps in-frame clones, though not all of them. The sample carries some 61,000 clones, roughly four fifths recorded once. Sequencing was done on a sample of PBMCs. The rearrangement links TRBV13 to TRBJ2-5, with 9 bases matching TRBD1. The TCR originated in a human donor in good health. CDR3 nucleotide sequence: TGTGCCAGCAGCTCGGGACAGGGAACAGAGACCCAGTACTTC. This encodes CASSSGQGTETQYF. The whole variable domain, filled in from reference TRBV13 and TRBJ2-5, reads AAGVIQSPRHLIKEKRETATLKCYPIPRHDTVYWYQQGPGQDPQFLISFYEKMQSDKGSIPDRFSAQQFSDYHSELNMSSLELGDSALYFCASSSGQGTETQYFGPGTRLLVL.